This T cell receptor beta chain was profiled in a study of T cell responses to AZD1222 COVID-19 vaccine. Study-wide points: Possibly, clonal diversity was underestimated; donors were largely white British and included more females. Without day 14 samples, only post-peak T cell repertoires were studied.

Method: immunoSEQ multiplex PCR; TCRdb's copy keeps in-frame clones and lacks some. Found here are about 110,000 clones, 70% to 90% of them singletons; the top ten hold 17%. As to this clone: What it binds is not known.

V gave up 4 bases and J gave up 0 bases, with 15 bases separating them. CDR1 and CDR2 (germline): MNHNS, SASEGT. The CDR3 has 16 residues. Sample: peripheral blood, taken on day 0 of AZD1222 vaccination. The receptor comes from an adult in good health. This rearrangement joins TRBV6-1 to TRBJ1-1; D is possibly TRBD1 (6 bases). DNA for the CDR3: TGTGCCAGCAGTGCCTACAGGGCCCCTATGAACACTGAAGCTTTCTTT. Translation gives CASSAYRAPMNTEAFF.